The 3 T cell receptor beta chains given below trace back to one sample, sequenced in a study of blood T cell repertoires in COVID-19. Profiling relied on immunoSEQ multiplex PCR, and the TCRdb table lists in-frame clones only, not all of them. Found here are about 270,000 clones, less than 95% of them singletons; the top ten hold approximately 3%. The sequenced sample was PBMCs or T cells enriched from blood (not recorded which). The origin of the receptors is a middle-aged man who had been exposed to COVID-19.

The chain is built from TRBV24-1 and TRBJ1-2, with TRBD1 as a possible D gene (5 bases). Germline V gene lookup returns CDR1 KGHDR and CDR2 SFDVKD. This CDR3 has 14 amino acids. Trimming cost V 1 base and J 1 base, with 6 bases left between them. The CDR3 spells CATSDLGVNYGYTF. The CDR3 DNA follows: TGTGCCACCAGTGATTTAGGGGTTAACTATGGCTACACCTTC.

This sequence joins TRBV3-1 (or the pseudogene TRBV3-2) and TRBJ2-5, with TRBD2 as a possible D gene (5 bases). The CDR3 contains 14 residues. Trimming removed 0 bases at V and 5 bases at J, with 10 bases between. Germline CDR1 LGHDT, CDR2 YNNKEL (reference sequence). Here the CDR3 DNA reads TGTGCCAGCAGCCAAGACGCCCTAGCCGAGACCCAGTACTTC. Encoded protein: CASSQDALAETQYF.

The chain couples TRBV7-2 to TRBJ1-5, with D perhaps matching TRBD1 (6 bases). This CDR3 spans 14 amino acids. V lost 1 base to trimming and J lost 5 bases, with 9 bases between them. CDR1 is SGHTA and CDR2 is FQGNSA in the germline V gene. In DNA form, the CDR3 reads TGTGCCAGCAGCTTAGGGGGGGGCTATCAGCCCCAGCATTTT. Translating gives CASSLGGGYQPQHF.